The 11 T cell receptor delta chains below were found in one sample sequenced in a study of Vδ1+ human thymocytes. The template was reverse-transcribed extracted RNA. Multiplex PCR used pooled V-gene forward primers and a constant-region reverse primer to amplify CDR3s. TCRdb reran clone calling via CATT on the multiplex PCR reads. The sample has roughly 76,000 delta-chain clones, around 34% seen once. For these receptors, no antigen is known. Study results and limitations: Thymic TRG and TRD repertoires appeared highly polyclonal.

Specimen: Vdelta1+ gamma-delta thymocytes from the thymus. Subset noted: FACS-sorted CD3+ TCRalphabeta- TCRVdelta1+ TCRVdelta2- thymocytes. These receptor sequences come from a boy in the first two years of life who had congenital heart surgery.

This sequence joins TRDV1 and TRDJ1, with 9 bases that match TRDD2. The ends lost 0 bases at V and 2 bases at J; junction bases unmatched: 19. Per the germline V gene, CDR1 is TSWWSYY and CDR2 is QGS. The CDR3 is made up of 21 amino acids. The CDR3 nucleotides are TGTGCTCTTGGGGAACTTCCCGGCCTTCCTACTGGGGCCCCAAGGACCGATAAACTCATCTTT. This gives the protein CALGELPGLPTGAPRTDKLIF.

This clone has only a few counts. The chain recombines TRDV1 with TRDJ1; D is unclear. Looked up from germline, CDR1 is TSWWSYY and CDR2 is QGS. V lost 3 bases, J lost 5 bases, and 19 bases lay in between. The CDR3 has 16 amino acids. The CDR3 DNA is TGTGCTCTTGGGGACCGAACCCTGGCATGGGCTGATAAACTCATCTTT. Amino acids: CALGDRTLAWADKLIF.

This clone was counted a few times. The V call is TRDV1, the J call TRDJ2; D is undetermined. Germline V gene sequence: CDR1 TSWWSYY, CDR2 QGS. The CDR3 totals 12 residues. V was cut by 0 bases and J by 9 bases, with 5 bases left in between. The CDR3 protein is CALGELPSQLFF. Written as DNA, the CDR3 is TGTGCTCTTGGGGAACTTCCATCACAACTCTTCTTT.

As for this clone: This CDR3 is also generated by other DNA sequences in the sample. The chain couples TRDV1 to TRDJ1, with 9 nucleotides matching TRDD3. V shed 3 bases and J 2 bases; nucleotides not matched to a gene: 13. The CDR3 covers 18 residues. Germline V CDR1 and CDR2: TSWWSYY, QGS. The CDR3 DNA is TGTGCTCTTGGGGATCCTACCTGGGGGATTAGGGGGACCGATAAACTCATCTTT. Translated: CALGDPTWGIRGTDKLIF.

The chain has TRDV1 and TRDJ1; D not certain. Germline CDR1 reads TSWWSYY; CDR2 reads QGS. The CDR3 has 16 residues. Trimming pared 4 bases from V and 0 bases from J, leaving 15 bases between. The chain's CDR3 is CALGGLLGTYTDKLIF. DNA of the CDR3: TGTGCTCTTGGGGGACTGTTGGGAACCTACACCGATAAACTCATCTTT.

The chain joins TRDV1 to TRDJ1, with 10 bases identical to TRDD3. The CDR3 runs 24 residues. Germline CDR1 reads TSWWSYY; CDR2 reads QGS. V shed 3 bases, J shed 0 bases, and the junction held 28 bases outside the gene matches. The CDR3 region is CALGDLPGPARTGGSCRYTDKLIF. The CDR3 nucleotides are TGTGCTCTTGGGGACCTTCCTGGGCCTGCACGTACTGGGGGATCGTGCCGTTACACCGATAAACTCATCTTT.

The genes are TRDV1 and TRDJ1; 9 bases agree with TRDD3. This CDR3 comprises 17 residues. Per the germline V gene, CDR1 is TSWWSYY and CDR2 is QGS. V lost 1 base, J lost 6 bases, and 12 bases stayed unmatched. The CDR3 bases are TGTGCTCTTGGGGAACCTAAGGGGATACGGAGGACCCATAAACTCATCTTT. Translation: CALGEPKGIRRTHKLIF.

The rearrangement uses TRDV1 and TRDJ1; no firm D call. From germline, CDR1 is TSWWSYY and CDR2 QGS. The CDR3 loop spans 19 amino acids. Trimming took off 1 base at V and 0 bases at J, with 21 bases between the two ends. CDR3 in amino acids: CALGEPSPLNDLYTDKLIF. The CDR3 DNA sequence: TGTGCTCTTGGGGAACCCTCTCCCTTAAACGACTTGTACACCGATAAACTCATCTTT.

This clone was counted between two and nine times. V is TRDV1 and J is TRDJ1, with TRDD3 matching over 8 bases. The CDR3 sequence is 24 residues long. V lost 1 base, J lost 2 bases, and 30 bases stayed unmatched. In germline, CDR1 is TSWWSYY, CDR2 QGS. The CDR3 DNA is TGTGCTCTTGGGGAACCGCGGAGTACTGGGGGTCACCAACCCTCGTTCCAGTATACCGATAAACTCATCTTT. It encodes CALGEPRSTGGHQPSFQYTDKLIF.

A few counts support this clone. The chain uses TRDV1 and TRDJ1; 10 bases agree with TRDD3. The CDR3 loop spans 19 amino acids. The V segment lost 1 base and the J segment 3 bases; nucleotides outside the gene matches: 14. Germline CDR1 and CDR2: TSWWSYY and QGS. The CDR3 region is CALGERSYTTGGLSDKLIF. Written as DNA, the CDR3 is TGTGCTCTTGGGGAACGTTCCTACACGACTGGGGGATTGTCCGATAAACTCATCTTT.

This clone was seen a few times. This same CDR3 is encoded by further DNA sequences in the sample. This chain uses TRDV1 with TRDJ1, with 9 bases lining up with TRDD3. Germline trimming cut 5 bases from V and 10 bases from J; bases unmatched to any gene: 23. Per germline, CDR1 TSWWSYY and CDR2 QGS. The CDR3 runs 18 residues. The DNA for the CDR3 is TGTGCTCTTGGGTCTGCAGATGCTGGGGGATTCTACGATAAGCGACTCATCTTT. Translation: CALGSADAGGFYDKRLIF.